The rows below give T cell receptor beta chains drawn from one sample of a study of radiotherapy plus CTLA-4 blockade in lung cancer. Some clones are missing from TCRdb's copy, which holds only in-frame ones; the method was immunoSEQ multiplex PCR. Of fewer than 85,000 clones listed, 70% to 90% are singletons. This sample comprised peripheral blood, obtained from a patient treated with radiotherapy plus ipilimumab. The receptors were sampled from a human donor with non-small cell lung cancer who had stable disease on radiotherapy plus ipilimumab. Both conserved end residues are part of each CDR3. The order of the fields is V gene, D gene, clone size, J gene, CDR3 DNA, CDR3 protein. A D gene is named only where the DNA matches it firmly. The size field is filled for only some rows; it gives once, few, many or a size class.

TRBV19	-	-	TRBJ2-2	TGTGCCAGTAGTATTCTCAGACCGACCGGGGAGCTGTTTTTT	CASSILRPTGELFF
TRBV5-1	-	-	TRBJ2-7	TGCGCCAGCAGCTTCAGGAGCGGGTCCACCTACGAGCAGTACTTC	CASSFRSGSTYEQYF
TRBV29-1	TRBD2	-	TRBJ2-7	TGCAGCGTTCGTCGACTAGCGGAATCCTCCTACGAGCAGTACTTC	CSVRRLAESSYEQYF
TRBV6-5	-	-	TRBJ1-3	TGTGCCAGCAGCCTAGGGGTTAGCTCTGGAAACACCATATATTTT	CASSLGVSSGNTIYF
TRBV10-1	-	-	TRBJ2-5	TGCGCCAGCAGTGACTCCCCCGGTGGGGAGACCCAGTACTTC	CASSDSPGGETQYF
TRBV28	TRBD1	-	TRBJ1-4	TGTGCCAGCAGTTTGGGGGGGACAGGGGGACGATTACTGTTTTTT	CASSLGGTGGRLLFF
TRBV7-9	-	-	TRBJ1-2	TGTGCCAGCAGCTTCAGGGATTACTATGGCTACACCTTC	CASSFRDYYGYTF
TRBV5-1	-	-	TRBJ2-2	TGCGCCAGCAGCTTGAGGCAGGCCGGGGAGCTGTTTTTT	CASSLRQAGELFF
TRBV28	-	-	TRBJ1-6	TGTGCCAGCAGTCCGGTTAGTAATTCACCCCTCCACTTT	CASSPVSNSPLHF
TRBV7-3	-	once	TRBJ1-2	TGTGCCAGCAGCTTAACGAGCAGGGGAGGAGGCCACACCTTC	CASSLTSRGGGHTF
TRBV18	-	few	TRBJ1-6	TGTGCCAGCTCACCGGGGACCTCACCTCAACCCCTCCACTTT	CASSPGTSPQPLHF
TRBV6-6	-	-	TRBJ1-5	TGTGCCAGCCGTCCCAGAGGGGTTAGCAATCAGCCCCAGCATTTT	CASRPRGVSNQPQHF
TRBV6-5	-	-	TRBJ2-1	TGTGCCAGCTCCCAGGGGAGCGAGCAGTTCTTC	CASSQGSEQFF
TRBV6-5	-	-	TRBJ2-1	TGTGCCAGCAGTTACGAGGTCTCCTACAATGAGCAGTTCTTC	CASSYEVSYNEQFF
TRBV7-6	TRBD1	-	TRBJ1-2	TGTGCCAGCAGCCAAGGGGGGACCAGGGGGCCTGGCTACACCTTC	CASSQGGTRGPGYTF
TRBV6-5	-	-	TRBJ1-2	TGTGCCAGCAGTTCAACTGGGGGCTACACCTTC	CASSSTGGYTF
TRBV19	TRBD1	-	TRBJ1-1	TGTGCCAGTAGAAGCCGACAGGGGGGGATTTTGAACACTGAAGCTTTCTTT	CASRSRQGGILNTEAFF
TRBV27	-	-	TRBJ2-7	TGTGCCAGCAGCTTATCCCCGAGGGTGGAGCAGTACTTC	CASSLSPRVEQYF
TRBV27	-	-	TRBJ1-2	TGTGCCAGCAGTTTCCGCCGCGATCCCGGGGCCCTCACCTTC	CASSFRRDPGALTF
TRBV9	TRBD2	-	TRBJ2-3	TGTGCCAGCAGCGTACTAGCGGGGGGGAGGGTTACGCAGTATTTT	CASSVLAGGRVTQYF
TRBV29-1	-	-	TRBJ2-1	TGCACGGTCCTCAGGGGAGGGTCCTACAATGAGCAGTTCTTC	CTVLRGGSYNEQFF
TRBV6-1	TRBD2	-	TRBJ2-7	TGTGCCAGCAGCTTAGCGGGGTACTACGAGCAGTACTTC	CASSLAGYYEQYF
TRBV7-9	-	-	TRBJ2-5	TGTGCCAGCAGCCCAACAGGGGCGGGGGAGACCCAGTACTTC	CASSPTGAGETQYF
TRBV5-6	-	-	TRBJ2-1	TGTGCCAGCAGCGTCCGTTTAAGCTCCTACAATGAGCAGTTCTTC	CASSVRLSSYNEQFF
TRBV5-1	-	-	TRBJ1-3	TGCGCCAGCAGGATCGGGCCCTCTAGCTCTGGAAACACCATATATTTT	CASRIGPSSSGNTIYF
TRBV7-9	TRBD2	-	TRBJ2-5	TGTGCCAGCAGCAGACTAGCGGGAGGGCCCGGGGAGACCCAGTACTTC	CASSRLAGGPGETQYF
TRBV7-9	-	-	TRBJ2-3	TGTGCCAGCAGCTTAAGGGCGGGGCGCACAGATACGCAGTATTTT	CASSLRAGRTDTQYF
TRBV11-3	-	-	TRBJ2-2	TGTGCCAGCAGCTTAGATCCGAACACCGGGGAGCTGTTTTTT	CASSLDPNTGELFF
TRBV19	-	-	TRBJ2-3	TGTGCCAGTAGTACCCCTCCGCGCACAGATACGCAGTATTTT	CASSTPPRTDTQYF
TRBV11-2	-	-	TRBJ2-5	TGTGCCAGCAGCTTGGCCAGGGGAACGGAGACCCAGTACTTC	CASSLARGTETQYF
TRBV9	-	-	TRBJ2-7	TGTGCCAGCAGCTTCAGCCAGCAGGACGAGCAGTACTTC	CASSFSQQDEQYF
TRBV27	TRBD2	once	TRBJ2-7	TGTGCCAGCAGCTTAGCTCTAGCGGGTGAGCAGTACTTC	CASSLALAGEQYF
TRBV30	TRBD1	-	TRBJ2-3	TGTGCCTGGAGCCAACAGGGGGCGTTGACAGATACGCAGTATTTT	CAWSQQGALTDTQYF
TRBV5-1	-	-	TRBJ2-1	TGCGCCAGCAGCTCCGGGGTCAACTACAATGAGCAGTTCTTC	CASSSGVNYNEQFF
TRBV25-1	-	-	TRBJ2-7	TGTGCCAGCAGTGAGTACGGCAGGGAGTACTTC	CASSEYGREYF
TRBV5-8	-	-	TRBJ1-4	TGTGCCAGCGGCAGACGGCTGTTTAATGAAAAACTGTTTTTT	CASGRRLFNEKLFF
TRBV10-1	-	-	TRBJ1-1	TGCGCCAGCAGTGAGGACAGGTGGACTGAAGCTTTCTTT	CASSEDRWTEAFF